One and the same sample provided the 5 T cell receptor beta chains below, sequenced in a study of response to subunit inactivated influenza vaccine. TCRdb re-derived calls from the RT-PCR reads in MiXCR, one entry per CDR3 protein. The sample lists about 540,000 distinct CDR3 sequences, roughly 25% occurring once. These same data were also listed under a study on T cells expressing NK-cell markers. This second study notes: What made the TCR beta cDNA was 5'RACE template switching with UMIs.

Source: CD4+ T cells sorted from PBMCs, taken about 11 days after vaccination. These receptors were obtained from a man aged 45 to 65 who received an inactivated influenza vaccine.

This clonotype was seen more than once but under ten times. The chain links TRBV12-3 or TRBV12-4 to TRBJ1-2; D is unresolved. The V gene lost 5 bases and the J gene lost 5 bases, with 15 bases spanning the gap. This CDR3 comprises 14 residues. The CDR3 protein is CASSRRDQLYGYTF. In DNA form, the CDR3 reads TGTGCCAGCAGTCGAAGGGATCAACTTTATGGCTACACCTTC.

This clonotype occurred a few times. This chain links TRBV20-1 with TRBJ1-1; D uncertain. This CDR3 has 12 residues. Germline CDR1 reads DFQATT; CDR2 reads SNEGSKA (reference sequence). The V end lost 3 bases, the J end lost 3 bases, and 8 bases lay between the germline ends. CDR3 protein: CSASGDYTEAFF. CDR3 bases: TGCAGTGCTAGTGGGGATTACACTGAAGCTTTCTTT.

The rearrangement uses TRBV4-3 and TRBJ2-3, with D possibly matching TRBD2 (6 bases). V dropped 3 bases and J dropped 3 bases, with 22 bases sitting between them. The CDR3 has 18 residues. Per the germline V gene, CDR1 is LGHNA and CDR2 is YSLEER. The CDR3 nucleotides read TGCGCCAGCAGCCAGAGGGCGGGTAGCGGATTAGTTACAGATACGCAGTATTTT. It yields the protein CASSQRAGSGLVTDTQYF.

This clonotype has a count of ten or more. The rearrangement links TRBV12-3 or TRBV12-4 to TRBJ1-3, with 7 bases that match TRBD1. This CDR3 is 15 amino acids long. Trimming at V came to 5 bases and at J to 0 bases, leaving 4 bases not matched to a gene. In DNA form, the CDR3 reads TGTGCCAGCAGTCGTGACAGGGCCTCTGGAAACACCATATATTTT. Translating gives CASSRDRASGNTIYF.

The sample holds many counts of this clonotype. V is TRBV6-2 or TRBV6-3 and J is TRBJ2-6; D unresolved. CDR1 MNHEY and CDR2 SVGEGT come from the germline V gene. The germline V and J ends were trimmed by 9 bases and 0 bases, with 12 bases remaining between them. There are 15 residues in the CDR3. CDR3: CASENGFSGANVLTF. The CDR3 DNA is TGTGCCAGTGAGAACGGGTTCTCTGGGGCCAACGTCCTGACTTTC.